Below are 21 T cell receptor beta chains sequenced from a single sample in a study of regulatory T cells in long-lasting Graves disease. Relying on iRepertoire HTBI primers and Arm-PCR of CDR3 regions, the team built TCR beta libraries. TCRdb reanalysed the multiplex PCR reads using MiXCR and keeps one entry per CDR3 protein. The data hold 680,000 or so distinct CDR3 sequences, with under 20% observed a single time. Time point noted: newly diagnosed GD, antithyroid drugs for less than 3 months. Making the TCR library involved RNA that had been extracted from PBMCs. The data also belong to a second study, concerning T cells in Graves' hyperthyroidism and ophthalmopathy.

The source material was peripheral blood mononuclear cells (PBMCs), sampled at new diagnosis, from a patient treated with antithyroid drugs. Source of these receptors: a woman in her 30s with Graves disease.

A remark on this clonotype: A read error is possible here, since a much larger clone lies one base away. Here the CDR3 omits its conserved ending phenylalanine or tryptophan, so a read error is the likely source. The chain carries TRBV27 and TRBJ1-5; no firm D call. V gave up 7 bases and J gave up 5 bases, with 12 bases separating them. Germline assignment: CDR1 MNHEY and CDR2 SMNVEV (reference sequence). The CDR3 contains 13 residues. Here the CDR3 reads CASTAGLHQPQHL. CDR3 DNA sequence: TGTGCCAGCACAGCAGGATTGCATCAGCCCCAGCATCTT.

The chain is built from TRBV20-1 and TRBJ2-2, with D unclear. The length of the CDR3 is 13 residues. Per the germline V gene, CDR1 is DFQATT and CDR2 is SNEGSKA (reference sequence). V lost 1 base to trimming and J lost 7 bases, with 10 bases between them. DNA for the CDR3: TGCAGTGCTAGAGGCTCAGTCCTCGGGGAGCTGTTTTTT. Encoded protein: CSARGSVLGELFF.

This clonotype was observed many times. This chain uses TRBV6-1 with TRBJ1-1, with D unresolved. CDR3 length: 13 residues. Per the germline V gene, CDR1 is MNHNS and CDR2 is SASEGT. Trimming took 5 bases from V and 8 from J, leaving 15 bases between them. The CDR3 sequence: CASSPGRKGEAFF. As DNA, the CDR3 is TGTGCCAGCAGTCCTGGGCGTAAAGGCGAAGCTTTCTTT.

At least ten counts were recorded for this clonotype. The chain has TRBV27 and TRBJ2-7, with 8 bases matching TRBD2. The junction had 10 bases not matched to a gene; V was cut back by 6 bases and J by 6 bases. Looked up from germline, CDR1 is MNHEY and CDR2 is SMNVEV (reference sequence). The CDR3 is made up of 14 amino acids. CDR3 amino acids: CASSQLAAGGEQYF. CDR3 DNA sequence: TGTGCCAGCAGCCAACTAGCGGCTGGAGGCGAGCAGTACTTC.

This clonotype was seen a handful of times. In nucleotides, the CDR3 is TGCAGTGCTAGGGAGATAGAAGGTTTGGGAGATACGCAGTATTTT. Translation: CSAREIEGLGDTQYF. The chain carries TRBV20-1 and TRBJ2-3; D unclear. The CDR3 contains 15 residues. Trimming stripped 3 bases from V and 5 bases from J, with 18 bases between. Germline assignment: CDR1 DFQATT and CDR2 SNEGSKA (reference sequence).

This clonotype was picked up a small number of times. This CDR3 is CASSSPGTGGYFTF. The CDR3 DNA follows: TGTGCCAGCTCATCGCCCGGGACAGGGGGCTATTTCACCTTC. The V and J genes are TRBV18 and TRBJ1-2; 12 bases are shared with TRBD1. There are 14 residues in the CDR3. With V trimmed by 5 bases and J by 13 bases, 11 bases remained unmatched. Germline CDR1 reads KGHSH; CDR2 reads LQKENI.

This clonotype was seen ten or more times. The rearrangement links TRBV30 to TRBJ2-7; weak D call: TRBD1 (6 bases). The CDR3 spans 13 residues. V gave up 3 bases and J gave up 1 base, with 10 bases separating them. Germline lookup yields CDR1 GTSNPN and CDR2 SVGIG (reference sequence). The CDR3 nucleotides are TGTGCCTGGAGGCCCAGGGGTTCCTACGAGCAGTACTTC. Translated, it gives CAWRPRGSYEQYF.

The table lists this clonotype with a few counts. The V and J genes are TRBV7-9 and TRBJ2-5; TRBD1 matches at 9 bases. CDR3 length: 16 amino acids. Trimming at V came to 6 bases and at J to 1 base, leaving 9 bases not matched to a gene. Per the germline V gene, CDR1 is SEHNR and CDR2 is FQNEAQ (reference sequence). The CDR3 DNA reads as TGTGCCAGCAGTCTTACAGGGGGCGATACCCAAGAGACCCAGTACTTC. This sequence encodes CASSLTGGDTQETQYF.

This clonotype was detected many times. The genes are TRBV7-8 and TRBJ2-3; D may be TRBD1 (6 bases). Deletions cut 7 bases from V and 0 bases from J, with 17 bases between. Germline-derived CDR1 and CDR2 are SGHVS and FQNEAQ. This CDR3 comprises 16 residues. This chain's CDR3 is CASTFADSPSTDTQYF. As DNA, the CDR3 is TGTGCCAGCACATTCGCGGACAGCCCTAGCACAGATACGCAGTATTTT.

In its sample, this clonotype was seen many times. This sequence joins TRBV5-5 and TRBJ2-7, with unresolved D. The CDR3 covers 14 residues. The germline gives CDR1 SGHKS, CDR2 YYEKEE (reference sequence). Trimming shortened V by 0 bases and J by 4 bases, and 11 bases separated the two germline ends. CDR3 protein: CASSLVAGLYEQYF. CDR3 DNA: TGTGCCAGCAGCTTGGTGGCAGGTCTTTACGAGCAGTACTTC.

The chain has TRBV6-5 and TRBJ1-2, with 8 bases identical to TRBD1. The germline CDR1 and CDR2 sequences are MNHEY and SVGAGI. CDR3 length equals 18 residues. The junction had 14 bases not matched to a gene; V was cut back by 0 bases and J by 5 bases. CDR3 DNA: TGTGCCAGCAGTTACTCGAATATGCAGGGGGCGCTCTGGTATGGCTACACCTTC. This translates into CASSYSNMQGALWYGYTF.

V usage is TRBV2 and J usage is TRBJ1-2; D uncertain. This CDR3 spans 13 amino acids. Trimming removed 4 bases at V and 8 bases at J, with 14 bases between. CDR1 and CDR2 from the germline V gene are SNHLY and FYNNEI. In DNA, the CDR3 is TGTGCCAGCAGTGTATTACAGAGTGTCGGCTACACCTTC. Encoded protein: CASSVLQSVGYTF.

The chain carries TRBV27 and TRBJ2-7; D remains unclear. This CDR3 has 13 residues. Trimming took off 3 bases at V and 2 bases at J, with 8 bases between the two ends. Germline CDR1 and CDR2: MNHEY and SMNVEV (reference sequence). CDR3 residues: CASSFGLPYEQYF. The CDR3 nucleotides read TGTGCCAGCAGTTTTGGGTTGCCCTACGAGCAGTACTTC.

CDR3 sequence reads: CASSQEVWASYTF. The CDR3 DNA reads TGTGCCAGCAGCCAAGAAGTCTGGGCTAGCTACACCTTC. The V and J genes are TRBV3-1 and TRBJ1-2; no firm D call. CDR3 length equals 13 residues. Germline CDR1 is LGHDT and CDR2 is YNNKEL (reference sequence). The germline V and J ends were trimmed by 0 bases and 9 bases, with 11 bases remaining between them.

In its sample, this clonotype was seen many times. The gene calls are TRBV28 and TRBJ2-7; possibly TRBD2 for D (6 bases). V gave up 5 bases and J gave up 2 bases, with 16 bases separating them. The CDR3 extends over 15 amino acids. From germline, CDR1 is MDHEN and CDR2 SYDVKM. The CDR3 bases are TGTGCCAGCAGTGTTCGGGGACTCGAGACCTACGAGCAGTACTTC. It is translated as CASSVRGLETYEQYF.

Concerning this clonotype: A much more abundant neighbour one base away suggests this may be a read error. V gene TRBV6-1 combines with J gene TRBJ2-7, with D perhaps TRBD1 (5 bases). Germline CDR1 reads MNHNS; CDR2 reads SASEGT. The CDR3 contains 16 residues. The CDR3 here is CPSSSITGQGFYEQYF. CDR3 sequence (DNA): TGTCCCAGCAGCTCTATTACCGGACAAGGTTTCTACGAGCAGTACTTC.

The chain carries TRBV6-2 or TRBV6-3 and TRBJ2-1, with 9 bases identical to TRBD2. The CDR3 has 12 amino acids. The J segment lost 10 bases and the V segment lost 6 bases, leaving 4 bases of the junction unmatched. CDR1 and CDR2 (germline): MNHEY, SVGEGT. The CDR3 DNA is TGTGCCAGCAGGATGACTAGCGGAGAGCAGTTCTTC. It yields the protein CASRMTSGEQFF.

The V gene is TRBV7-9, the J gene TRBJ1-2; possibly TRBD1 for D (6 bases). Germline V CDR1 and CDR2: SEHNR, FQNEAQ (reference sequence). Trimming took 1 base from V and 2 from J, leaving 11 bases between them. CDR3 length: 15 amino acids. Here the CDR3 reads CASSLVGGQNYGYTF. As DNA, the CDR3 is TGTGCCAGCAGCTTAGTTGGGGGGCAGAACTATGGCTACACCTTC.

CDR3 sequence: CASSGTASYEQYF. The CDR3 DNA reads as TGTGCCAGTAGTGGGACAGCCTCCTACGAGCAGTACTTC. The chain recombines TRBV19 with TRBJ2-7, with 7 bases matching TRBD1. The V segment lost 5 bases and the J segment 0 bases; nucleotides outside the gene matches: 1. Germline values: CDR1 LNHDA, CDR2 SQIVND (reference sequence). The CDR3 consists of 13 residues.

This clonotype was seen repeatedly, ten times or more. The J gene is TRBJ1-1, the V gene TRBV20-1; 7 bases are shared with TRBD1. The CDR3 loop spans 13 amino acids. Trimming at V came to 3 bases and at J to 1 base, leaving 2 bases not matched to a gene. Germline CDR1 and CDR2: DFQATT and SNEGSKA (reference sequence). The chain's CDR3 is CSARDRSNTEAFF. The CDR3 nucleotides read TGCAGTGCTAGGGACAGGTCGAACACTGAAGCTTTCTTT.

This clonotype was recorded at least ten times. This chain joins TRBV2 and TRBJ2-4; the D gene is possibly TRBD1 (6 bases). The CDR3 runs 16 residues. CDR1 is SNHLY, CDR2 FYNNEI, per germline. Trimming removed 7 bases at V and 0 bases at J, with 16 bases between. CDR3 amino acids: CASTQQGALAKNIQYF. The CDR3, as DNA: TGTGCCAGCACCCAACAGGGAGCGCTAGCCAAAAACATTCAGTACTTC.